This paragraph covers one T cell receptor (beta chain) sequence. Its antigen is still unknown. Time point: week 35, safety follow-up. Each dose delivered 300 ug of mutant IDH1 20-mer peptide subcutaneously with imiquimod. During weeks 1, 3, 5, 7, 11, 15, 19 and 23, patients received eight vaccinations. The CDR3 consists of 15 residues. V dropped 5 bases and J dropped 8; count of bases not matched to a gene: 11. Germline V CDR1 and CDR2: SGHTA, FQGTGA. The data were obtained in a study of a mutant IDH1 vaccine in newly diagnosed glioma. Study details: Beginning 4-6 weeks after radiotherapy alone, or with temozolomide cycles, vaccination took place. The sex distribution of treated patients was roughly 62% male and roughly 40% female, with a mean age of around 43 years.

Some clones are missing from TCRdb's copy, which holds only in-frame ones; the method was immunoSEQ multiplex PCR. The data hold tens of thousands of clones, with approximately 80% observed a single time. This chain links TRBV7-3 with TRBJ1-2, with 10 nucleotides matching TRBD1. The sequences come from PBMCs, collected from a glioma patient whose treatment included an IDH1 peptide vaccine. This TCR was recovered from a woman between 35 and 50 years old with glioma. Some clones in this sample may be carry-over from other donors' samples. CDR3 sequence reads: CASSLSPRDRGGYTF. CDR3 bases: TGTGCCAGCAGCCTCTCTCCCCGGGACAGGGGAGGCTACACCTTC.